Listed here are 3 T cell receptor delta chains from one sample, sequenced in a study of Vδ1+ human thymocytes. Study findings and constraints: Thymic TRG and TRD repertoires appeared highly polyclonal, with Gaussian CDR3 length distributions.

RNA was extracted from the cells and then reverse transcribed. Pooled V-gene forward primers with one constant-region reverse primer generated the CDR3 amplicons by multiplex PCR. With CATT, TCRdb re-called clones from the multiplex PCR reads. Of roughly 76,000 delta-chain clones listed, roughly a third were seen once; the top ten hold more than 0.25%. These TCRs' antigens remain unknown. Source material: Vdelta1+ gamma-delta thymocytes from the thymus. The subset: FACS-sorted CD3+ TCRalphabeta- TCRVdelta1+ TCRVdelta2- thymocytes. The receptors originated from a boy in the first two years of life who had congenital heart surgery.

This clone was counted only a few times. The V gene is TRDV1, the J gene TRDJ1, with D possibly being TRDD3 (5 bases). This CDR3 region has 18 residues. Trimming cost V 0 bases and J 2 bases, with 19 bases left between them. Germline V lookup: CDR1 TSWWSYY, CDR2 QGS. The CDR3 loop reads CALGELGGRLFGTDKLIF. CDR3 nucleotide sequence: TGTGCTCTTGGGGAACTAGGGGGTCGCCTATTTGGGACCGATAAACTCATCTTT.

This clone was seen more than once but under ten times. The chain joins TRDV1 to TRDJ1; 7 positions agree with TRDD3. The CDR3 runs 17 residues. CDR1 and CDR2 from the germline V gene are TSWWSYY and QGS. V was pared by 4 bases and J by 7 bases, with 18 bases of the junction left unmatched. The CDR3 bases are TGTGCTCTTGGGGCCCCGCGACTGGGGACCCATGGGGGTAAACTCATCTTT. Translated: CALGAPRLGTHGGKLIF.

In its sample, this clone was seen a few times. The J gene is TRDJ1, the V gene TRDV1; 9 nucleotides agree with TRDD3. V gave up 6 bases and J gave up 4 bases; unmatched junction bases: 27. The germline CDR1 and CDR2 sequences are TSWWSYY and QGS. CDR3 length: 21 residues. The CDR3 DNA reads TGTGCTCTTGGACACAACATAAAGGTTCTTTTCTTACTGGGGGAACTCGATAAACTCATCTTT. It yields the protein CALGHNIKVLFLLGELDKLIF.